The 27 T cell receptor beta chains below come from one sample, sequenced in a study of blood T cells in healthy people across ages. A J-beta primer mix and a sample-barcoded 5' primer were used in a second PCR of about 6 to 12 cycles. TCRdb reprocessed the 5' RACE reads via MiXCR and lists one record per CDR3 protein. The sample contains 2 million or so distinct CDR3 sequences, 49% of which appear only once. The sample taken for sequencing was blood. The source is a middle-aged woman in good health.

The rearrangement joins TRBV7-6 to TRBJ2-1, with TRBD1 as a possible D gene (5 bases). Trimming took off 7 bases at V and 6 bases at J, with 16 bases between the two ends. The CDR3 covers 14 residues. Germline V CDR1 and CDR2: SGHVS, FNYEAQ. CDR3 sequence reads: CASTPRGSLNEQFF. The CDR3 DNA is TGTGCCAGCACCCCTAGGGGCAGCCTCAATGAGCAGTTCTTC.

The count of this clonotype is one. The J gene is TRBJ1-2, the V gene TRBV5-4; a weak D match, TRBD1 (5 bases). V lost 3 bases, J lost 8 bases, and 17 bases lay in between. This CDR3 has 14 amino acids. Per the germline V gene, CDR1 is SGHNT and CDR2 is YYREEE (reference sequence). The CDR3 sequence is CASSSTQGSRGYTF. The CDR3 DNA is TGTGCCAGCAGCTCGACTCAGGGTAGTCGGGGCTACACCTTC.

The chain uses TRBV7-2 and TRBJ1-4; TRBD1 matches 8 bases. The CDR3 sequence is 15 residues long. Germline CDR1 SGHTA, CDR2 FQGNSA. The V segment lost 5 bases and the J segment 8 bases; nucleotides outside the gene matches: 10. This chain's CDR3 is CASSETRTGPEKLFF. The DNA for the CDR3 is TGTGCCAGCAGCGAGACCCGGACAGGGCCGGAAAAACTGTTTTTT.

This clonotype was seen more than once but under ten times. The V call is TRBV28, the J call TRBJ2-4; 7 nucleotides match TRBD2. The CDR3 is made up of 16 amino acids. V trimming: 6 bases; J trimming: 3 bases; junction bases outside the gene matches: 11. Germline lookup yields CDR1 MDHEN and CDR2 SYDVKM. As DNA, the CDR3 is TGTGCCAGCAGCCGTGATGTCCGCGGGGGCAAAAACATTCAGTACTTC. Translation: CASSRDVRGGKNIQYF.

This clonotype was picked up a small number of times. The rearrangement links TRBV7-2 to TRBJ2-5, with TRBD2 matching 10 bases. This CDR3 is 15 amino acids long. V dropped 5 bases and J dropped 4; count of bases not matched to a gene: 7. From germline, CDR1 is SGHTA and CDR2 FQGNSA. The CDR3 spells CASSRLAGVLETQYF. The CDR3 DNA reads TGTGCCAGCAGCCGACTAGCGGGTGTGCTAGAGACCCAGTACTTC.

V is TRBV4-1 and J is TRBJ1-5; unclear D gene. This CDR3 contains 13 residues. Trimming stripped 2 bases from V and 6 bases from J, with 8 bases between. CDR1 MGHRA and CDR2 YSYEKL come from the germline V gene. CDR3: CASSQPLTQPQHF. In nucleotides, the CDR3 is TGCGCCAGCAGCCAACCTCTTACTCAGCCCCAGCATTTT.

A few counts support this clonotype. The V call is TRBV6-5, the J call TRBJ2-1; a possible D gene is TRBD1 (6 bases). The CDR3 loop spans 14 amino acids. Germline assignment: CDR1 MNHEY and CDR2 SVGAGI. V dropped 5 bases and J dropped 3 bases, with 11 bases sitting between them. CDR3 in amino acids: CASSTLTGYNEQFF. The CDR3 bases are TGTGCCAGCAGTACGCTGACAGGCTACAATGAGCAGTTCTTC.

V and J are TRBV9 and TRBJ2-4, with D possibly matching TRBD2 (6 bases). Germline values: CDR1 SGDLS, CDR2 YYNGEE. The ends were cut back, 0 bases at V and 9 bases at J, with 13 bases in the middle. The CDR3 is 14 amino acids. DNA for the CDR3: TGTGCCAGCAGCGTAGATTCGGGGGACGTCATTCAGTACTTC. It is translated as CASSVDSGDVIQYF.

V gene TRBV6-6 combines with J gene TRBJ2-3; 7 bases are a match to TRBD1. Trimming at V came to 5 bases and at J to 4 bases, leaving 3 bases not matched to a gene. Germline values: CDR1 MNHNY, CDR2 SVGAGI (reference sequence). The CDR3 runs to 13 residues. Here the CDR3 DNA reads TGTGCCAGCAGTGAGGGGGCGGCAGATACGCAGTATTTT. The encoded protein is CASSEGAADTQYF.

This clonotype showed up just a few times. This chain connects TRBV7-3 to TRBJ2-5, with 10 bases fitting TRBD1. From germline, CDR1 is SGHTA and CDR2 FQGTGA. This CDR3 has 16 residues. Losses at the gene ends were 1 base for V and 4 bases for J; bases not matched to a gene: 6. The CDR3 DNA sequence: TGTGCCAGCAGCTTAAGCGGCGACAGGGGGCGAGAGACCCAGTACTTC. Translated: CASSLSGDRGRETQYF.

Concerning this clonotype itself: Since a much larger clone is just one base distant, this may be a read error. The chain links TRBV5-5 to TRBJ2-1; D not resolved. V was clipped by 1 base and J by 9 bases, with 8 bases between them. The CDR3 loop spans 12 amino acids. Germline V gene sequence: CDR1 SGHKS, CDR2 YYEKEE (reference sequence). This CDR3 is CASSLRLAEQFF. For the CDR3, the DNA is TGTGCCAGCAGCTTGAGGTTGGCTGAGCAGTTCTTC.

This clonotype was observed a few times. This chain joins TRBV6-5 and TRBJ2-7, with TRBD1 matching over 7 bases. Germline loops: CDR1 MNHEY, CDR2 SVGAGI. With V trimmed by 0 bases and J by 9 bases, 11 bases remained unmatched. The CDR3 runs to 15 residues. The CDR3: CASSYSGQGQCGQYF. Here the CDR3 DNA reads TGTGCCAGCAGTTACTCGGGGCAGGGACAGTGCGGGCAGTACTTC.

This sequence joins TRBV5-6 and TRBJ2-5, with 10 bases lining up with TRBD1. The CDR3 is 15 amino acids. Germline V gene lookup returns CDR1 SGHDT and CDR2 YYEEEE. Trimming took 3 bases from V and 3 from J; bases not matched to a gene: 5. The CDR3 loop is CASSWGTGEKETQYF. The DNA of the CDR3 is TGTGCCAGCAGCTGGGGGACAGGGGAAAAAGAGACCCAGTACTTC. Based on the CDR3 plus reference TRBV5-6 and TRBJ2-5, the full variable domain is DAGVTQSPTHLIKTRGQQVTLRCSPKSGHDTVSWYQQALGQGPQFIFQYYEEEERQRGNFPDRFSGHQFPNYSSELNVNALLLGDSALYLCASSWGTGEKETQYFGPGTRLLVL.

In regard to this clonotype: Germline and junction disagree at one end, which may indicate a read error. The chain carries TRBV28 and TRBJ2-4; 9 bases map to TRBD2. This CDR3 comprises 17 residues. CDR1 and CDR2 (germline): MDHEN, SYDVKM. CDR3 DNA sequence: TGTGCCAGCAGACCGGGTAGCGGGGGAGGAGCCGAAAACATTCAGTACTTC. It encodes CASRPGSGGGAENIQYF.

DNA of the CDR3: TGCAGCGTTGACACGGGGGCCAAGGGCTACACCTTC. Its protein is CSVDTGAKGYTF. The chain employs TRBV29-1 and TRBJ1-2, with D perhaps matching TRBD1 (6 bases). V dropped 3 bases and J dropped 8 bases, with 13 bases sitting between them. CDR3 length equals 12 residues. The germline V gene encodes CDR1 SQVTM and CDR2 ANQGSEA.

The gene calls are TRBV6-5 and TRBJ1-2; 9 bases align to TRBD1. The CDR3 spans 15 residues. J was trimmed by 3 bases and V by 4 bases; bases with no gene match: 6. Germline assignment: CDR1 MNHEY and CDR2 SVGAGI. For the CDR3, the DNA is TGTGCCAGCAGTTTCGGACAGGGGTGGGACTATGGCTACACCTTC. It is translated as CASSFGQGWDYGYTF.

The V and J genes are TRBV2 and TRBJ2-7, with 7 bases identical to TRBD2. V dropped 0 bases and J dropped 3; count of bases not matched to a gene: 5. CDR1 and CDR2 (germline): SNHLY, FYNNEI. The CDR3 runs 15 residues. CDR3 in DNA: TGTGCCAGCAGTGAAGCCGGGGGGATCTACTACGAGCAGTACTTC. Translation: CASSEAGGIYYEQYF.

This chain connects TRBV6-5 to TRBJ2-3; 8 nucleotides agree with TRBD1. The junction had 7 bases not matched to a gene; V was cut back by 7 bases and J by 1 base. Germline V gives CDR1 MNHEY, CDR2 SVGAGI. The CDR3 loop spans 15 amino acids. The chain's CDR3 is CASKGDRGGTDTQYF. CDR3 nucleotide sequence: TGTGCCAGCAAGGGAGACAGGGGAGGCACAGATACGCAGTATTTT.

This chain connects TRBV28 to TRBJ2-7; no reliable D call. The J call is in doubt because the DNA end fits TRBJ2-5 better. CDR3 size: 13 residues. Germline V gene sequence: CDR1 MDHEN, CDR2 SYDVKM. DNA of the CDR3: TGTGCCAGCAGTTCCCCGGCCCGGCGGACCCAGTACTTC. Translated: CASSSPARRTQYF.

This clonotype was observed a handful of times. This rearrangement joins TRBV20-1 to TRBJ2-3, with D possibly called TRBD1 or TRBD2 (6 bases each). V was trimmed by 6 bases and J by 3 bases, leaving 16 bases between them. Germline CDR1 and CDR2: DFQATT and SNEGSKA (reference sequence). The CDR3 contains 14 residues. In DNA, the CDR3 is TGCAGTGCACCGCCCGGGGGCCGGACAGATACGCAGTATTTT. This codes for CSAPPGGRTDTQYF.

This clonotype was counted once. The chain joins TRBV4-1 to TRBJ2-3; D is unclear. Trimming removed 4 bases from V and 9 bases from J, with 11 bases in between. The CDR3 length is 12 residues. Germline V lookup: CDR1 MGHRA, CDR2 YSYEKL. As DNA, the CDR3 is TGCGCCAGCAGCCCCACCGAGAAAACGCAGTATTTT. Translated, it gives CASSPTEKTQYF.

The CDR3, as DNA: TGTGCCAGCAGAGAAAGCGGGGGGTCCCTTTCTTCTCAGTTCTTC. Protein sequence: CASRESGGSLSSQFF. The V gene is TRBV2, the J gene TRBJ2-1; 9 nucleotides agree with TRBD2. The V gene's germline CDR1 is SNHLY and CDR2 FYNNEI. The CDR3 totals 15 residues. V was clipped by 6 bases and J by 13 bases; unmatched bases: 16.

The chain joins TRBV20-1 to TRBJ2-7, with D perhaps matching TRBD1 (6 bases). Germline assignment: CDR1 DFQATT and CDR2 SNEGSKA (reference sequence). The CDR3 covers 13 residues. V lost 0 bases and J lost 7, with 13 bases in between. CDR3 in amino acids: CSARDNRAHEQYF. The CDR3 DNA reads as TGCAGTGCTAGAGATAACAGGGCGCATGAGCAGTACTTC.

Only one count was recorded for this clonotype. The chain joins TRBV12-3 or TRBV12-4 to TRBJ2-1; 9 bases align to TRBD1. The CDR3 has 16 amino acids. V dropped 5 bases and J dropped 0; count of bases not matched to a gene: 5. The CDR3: CASSPRDRVSYNEQFF. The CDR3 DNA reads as TGTGCCAGCAGTCCCCGGGACAGGGTCTCCTACAATGAGCAGTTCTTC.

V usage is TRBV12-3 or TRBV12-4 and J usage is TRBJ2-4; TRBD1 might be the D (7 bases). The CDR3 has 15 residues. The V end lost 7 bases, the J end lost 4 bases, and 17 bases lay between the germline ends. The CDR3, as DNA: TGTGCCAGCACCCAGGGGGGCCGGCCTAAAAACATTCAGTACTTC. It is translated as CASTQGGRPKNIQYF.

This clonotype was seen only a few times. This CDR3 reads CSAPRGGSSYEQYF. CDR3 DNA sequence: TGCAGTGCCCCACGGGGGGGCTCATCCTACGAGCAGTACTTC. The rearrangement joins TRBV20-1 to TRBJ2-7, with 8 positions matching TRBD2. J lost 1 base, V lost 6 bases, and 8 bases had no gene match. Germline V gene sequence: CDR1 DFQATT, CDR2 SNEGSKA (reference sequence). The CDR3 length is 14 residues.

The CDR3 sequence: CATSRDRGTGGSPLHF. The CDR3 bases are TGTGCCACCAGCAGAGATCGGGGGACAGGCGGGTCACCCCTCCACTTT. The V and J genes are TRBV15 and TRBJ1-6; 8 nucleotides align to TRBD1. The CDR3 has 16 residues. Germline V lookup: CDR1 LNHNV, CDR2 YYDKDF (reference sequence). After removal of 0 bases from V and 10 bases from J, the junction contained 8 bases not matched to a gene.